This passage covers 2 T cell receptor beta chains from one sample sequenced in a study of blood T cell repertoires in COVID-19. The protocol was immunoSEQ multiplex PCR, while the TCRdb copy is restricted to in-frame clones and leaves out a portion. The table shows about 250,000 clones, with 85% to 90% occurring only once. The sequencing sample was made of PBMCs or T cells enriched from blood (not recorded which). These receptors all stem from a man aged 35-49 years who had recovered from COVID-19.

This clone was observed a few times. The CDR3 loop is CASSSNRGSSPLHF. CDR3 in DNA: TGTGCCAGCAGCTCGAACAGGGGGAGTTCACCCCTCCACTTT. The chain recombines TRBV7-2 with TRBJ1-6, with 8 bases that match TRBD1. Per the germline V gene, CDR1 is SGHTA and CDR2 is FQGNSA. Trimming at V came to 4 bases and at J to 9 bases, leaving 5 bases not matched to a gene. The CDR3 runs 14 residues.

The rearrangement joins TRBV11-2 to TRBJ2-7, with TRBD1 matching 7 bases. The CDR3 has 16 amino acids. V was clipped by 3 bases and J by 2 bases; unmatched bases: 10. Germline-derived CDR1 and CDR2 are SGHAT and FQNNGV. The CDR3 coding sequence is TGTGCCAGCAGCTTGTGGAACCGGGACAGTCCCTACGAGCAGTACTTC. It encodes CASSLWNRDSPYEQYF.